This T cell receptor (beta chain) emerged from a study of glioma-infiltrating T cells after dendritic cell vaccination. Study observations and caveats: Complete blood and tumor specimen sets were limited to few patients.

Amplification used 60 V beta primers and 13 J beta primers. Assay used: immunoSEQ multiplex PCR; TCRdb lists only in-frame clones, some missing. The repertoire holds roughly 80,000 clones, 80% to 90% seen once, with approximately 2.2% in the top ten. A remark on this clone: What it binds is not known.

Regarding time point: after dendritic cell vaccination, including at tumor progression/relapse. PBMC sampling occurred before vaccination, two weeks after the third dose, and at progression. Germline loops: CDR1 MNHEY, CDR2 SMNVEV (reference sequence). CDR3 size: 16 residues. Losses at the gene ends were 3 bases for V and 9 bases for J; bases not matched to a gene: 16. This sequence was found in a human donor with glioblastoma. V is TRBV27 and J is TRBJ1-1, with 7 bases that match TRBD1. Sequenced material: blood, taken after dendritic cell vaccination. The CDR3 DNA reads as TGTGCCAGCAGTTTCCTGAGGACAGGTCTTTCTGGAAAAGCTTTCTTT. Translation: CASSFLRTGLSGKAFF.